The rows below give T cell receptor beta chains drawn from one sample of a study of blood T cells in healthy people across ages. TCRdb reanalysed the 5' RACE reads using MiXCR and keeps one entry per CDR3 protein. The sample has roughly 930,000 distinct CDR3 sequences, about 48% seen once. The sample comprised blood. The receptors originated from a man aged 30 to 39 in good health. CDR3s include the opening cysteine and the closing phenylalanine or tryptophan. A D gene is named only where the DNA matches it firmly. Rows give clone size only sometimes, using once, few, many, or a class for an expanded clone.

cdr3_length j_call clone_size v_call d_call cdr3_nt cdr3_aa
16 TRBJ2-6 . TRBV7-9 . TGTGCCAGCAGCTTACACGCCAGTTCTGGGGCCAACGTCCTGACTTTC CASSLHASSGANVLTF
15 TRBJ2-7 . TRBV7-2 . TGTGCCAGCAGCTCCACGGGCGGGTTGCGCTACGAGCAGTACTTC CASSSTGGLRYEQYF
14 TRBJ1-2 once TRBV5-1 . TGCGCCAGCAGCTTTGAATCGGGGCAAGGAGGCTACACCTTC CASSFESGQGGYTF
14 TRBJ1-4 few TRBV20-1 TRBD1 TGCAGTGCTAGCACAGGGGCAACTAATGAAAAACTGTTTTTT CSASTGATNEKLFF
14 TRBJ1-5 . TRBV3-1 TRBD1 TGTGCCAGCAGCCAAGAGTACAGGGGGCAGCCCCAGCATTTT CASSQEYRGQPQHF
17 TRBJ2-1 . TRBV9 . TGTGCCAGCAGCAGGGGGGGACTAACAGGGGATAGTCATGAGCAGTTCTTC CASSRGGLTGDSHEQFF
14 TRBJ1-6 . TRBV4-1 . TGCGCCAGCAGCCAAGGAATGAGTAATTCACCCCTCCACTTT CASSQGMSNSPLHF
15 TRBJ2-7 many TRBV11-2 TRBD1 TGTGCCAGCAGCTTAGTTGGGACAGGGGCGGTCGAGCAGTACTTC CASSLVGTGAVEQYF
13 TRBJ2-7 . TRBV7-2 TRBD2 TGTGCCAGCAGCCCGGGGGGGCAGCACGAGCAGTACTTC CASSPGGQHEQYF
16 TRBJ2-7 . TRBV20-1 TRBD2 TGCAGTGCCACCCCCGGTGCGGGGGACTCCTACAATGAGCAGTACTTC CSATPGAGDSYNEQYF
13 TRBJ1-1 . TRBV11-1 . TGTGCCAGCAGCTTCGCAGCGAACACTGAAGCTTTCTTT CASSFAANTEAFF
15 TRBJ2-1 few TRBV6-2/TRBV6-3 TRBD1 TGTGCCAGCACAACCCTGGACAGGCTCTACAATGAGCAGTTCTTC CASTTLDRLYNEQFF
14 TRBJ2-4 few TRBV18 TRBD1 TGTGCCAGCTCACTCGACAGGGTGGGAAACATTCAGTACTTC CASSLDRVGNIQYF
17 TRBJ2-3 . TRBV7-2 TRBD2 TGTGCCAGCAGCTTAGGCCCGGGACTAGCCCACACAGATACGCAGTATTTT CASSLGPGLAHTDTQYF
18 TRBJ2-3 few TRBV7-2 . TGTGCCAGCAGTTTCCCGCCAGAACCTTCCGACCCCACAGATACGCAGTATTTT CASSFPPEPSDPTDTQYF
12 TRBJ1-2 few TRBV7-9 . TGTGCCAGCAGCCCTGATTTGGCTGGCTACACCTTC CASSPDLAGYTF
16 TRBJ2-2 . TRBV7-2 . TGTGCCAGCAGCTTAGGTAGTGCAGCCTGGACCGGGGAGCTGTTTTTT CASSLGSAAWTGELFF